This T cell receptor beta chain comes out of a study of blood T cell repertoires in COVID-19. Authors' analysis steps: Amplification of reference gene primers was used by the study to estimate nucleated cell counts. Assay: immunoSEQ multiplex PCR; the TCRdb copy retains only in-frame clones and omits some. For V, J and clone size, that table is used; D and trimming come from the DNA. The table records 100,000 to 150,000 clones, roughly 91% of them present only once. J lost 0 bases, V lost 0 bases, and 5 bases had no gene match. The length of the CDR3 is 17 residues. Germline V gene data show CDR1 as MRHNA and CDR2 as SNTAGT. The Seattle patients joined while their infection was active and were tracked longitudinally afterward.

This chain joins TRBV6-4 and TRBJ2-3; 8 bases are a match to TRBD2. The material sequenced was peripheral blood. The clonotype originates from a man aged 60 to 69 with COVID-19, enrolled during active disease. CDR3 coding DNA: TGTGCCAGCAGTGACTCGAGTAGCGGGGTTAGCACAGATACGCAGTATTTT. This sequence encodes CASSDSSSGVSTDTQYF.